Below, 7 T cell receptor beta chains from the same sample are listed, as sequenced in a study of T-cell memory formation after mild COVID-19. TCRdb called the 5' RACE reads again in MiXCR, with one record for every CDR3 protein. The table includes 250,000 to 400,000 distinct CDR3 sequences, roughly an eighth detected once. The sample was PBMCs or a T cell subset sorted from them (not recorded which). The receptors were sampled from a man younger than 35 who had mild COVID-19 (a few samples of this study predate the infection). Cell type and time point are not known.

V and J are TRBV7-2 and TRBJ2-3; D not certain. The germline V gene encodes CDR1 SGHTA and CDR2 FQGNSA. The CDR3 runs 15 residues. Trimming removed 5 bases from V and 1 base from J, with 13 bases in between. CDR3: CASSAQRWGTDTQYF. CDR3 DNA sequence: TGTGCCAGCAGCGCCCAACGTTGGGGCACAGATACGCAGTATTTT.

This clonotype was counted a few times. V usage is TRBV5-1 and J usage is TRBJ2-7; TRBD1 might be the D (5 bases). Per the germline V gene, CDR1 is SGHRS and CDR2 is YFSETQ. The length of the CDR3 is 14 residues. Trimming pared 7 bases from V and 3 bases from J, leaving 17 bases between. CDR3 bases: TGCGCCAGCCGGCCTCGTCCAGGGAACTACGAGCAGTACGTC. Amino acid sequence: CASRPRPGNYEQYV.

This clonotype was observed a few times. V usage is TRBV7-9 and J usage is TRBJ2-5; D gene unclear. Germline V lookup: CDR1 SEHNR, CDR2 FQNEAQ (reference sequence). The V and J ends lost 5 bases and 1 base respectively, with 11 bases between them. The CDR3 is 14 residues long. The DNA of the CDR3 is TGTGCCAGCAGCCCCCCCCCGGGCCAAGAGACCCAGTACTTC. It translates to CASSPPPGQETQYF.

The chain is built from TRBV6-4 and TRBJ1-2, with D unresolved. CDR3 size: 13 residues. V was cut by 2 bases and J by 5 bases, with 9 bases left in between. Per the germline V gene, CDR1 is MRHNA and CDR2 is SNTAGT. CDR3 nucleotide sequence: TGTGCCAGCAGTGACGAGTATGGGTATGGCTACACCTTC. Amino acid sequence: CASSDEYGYGYTF.

There are many counts of this clonotype. V usage is TRBV7-9 and J usage is TRBJ2-3, with TRBD2 identical over 7 bases. Germline V CDR1 and CDR2: SEHNR, FQNEAQ (reference sequence). The J segment lost 2 bases and the V segment lost 0 bases, leaving 5 bases of the junction unmatched. The CDR3 runs 16 residues. CDR3 amino acids: CASSLAAGANTDTQYF. DNA for the CDR3: TGTGCCAGCAGCTTAGCGGCGGGAGCGAACACAGATACGCAGTATTTT.

The genes are TRBV9 and TRBJ2-1; D unclear. CDR3 length: 12 amino acids. The V gene lost 3 bases and the J gene lost 4 bases, with 5 bases spanning the gap. Germline loops: CDR1 SGDLS, CDR2 YYNGEE. CDR3 nucleotide sequence: TGTGCCAGCAGCGATCGGTACAATGAGCAGTTCTTC. Residues: CASSDRYNEQFF.

This clonotype was detected ten times or more. The V call is TRBV7-9, the J call TRBJ2-1, with no clear D. The CDR3 covers 11 residues. V lost 4 bases, J lost 8 bases, and 6 bases lay in between. Germline-derived CDR1 and CDR2 are SEHNR and FQNEAQ (reference sequence). The CDR3 region has the DNA TGTGCCAGCAGCTATATCGATGAGCAGTTCTTC. Protein sequence: CASSYIDEQFF.